These 32 T cell receptor beta chains came from one sample sequenced in a study of T cells in Graves' hyperthyroidism and ophthalmopathy. The TCR beta CDR3 regions underwent amplification using RNA transcripts as the source. Initially, a first-round RT-PCR of the TCR CDR3 employed the HTBI primer set. Each CDR3 protein gets one entry after TCRdb re-called the multiplex PCR reads with MiXCR. The sample includes some 570,000 distinct CDR3 sequences, approximately 15% of them seen just once. Sequenced material: blood. These receptor sequences come from a woman aged 18-29 years with Graves' ophthalmopathy.

In its sample, this clonotype was seen many times. The chain employs TRBV30 and TRBJ2-5; D might be TRBD1 or TRBD2, each matching 6 bases. V dropped 0 bases and J dropped 5 bases, with 16 bases sitting between them. There are 15 residues in the CDR3. Germline V gene lookup returns CDR1 GTSNPN and CDR2 SVGIG (reference sequence). In nucleotides, the CDR3 is TGTGCCTGGAGTGTCTTGTTTGGGGGGCTGGAGACCCAGTACTTC. Its translation: CAWSVLFGGLETQYF.

This clonotype was counted a few times. The gene calls are TRBV19 and TRBJ1-5; no clear D. The CDR3 consists of 14 residues. CDR1 and CDR2 (germline): LNHDA, SQIVND (reference sequence). Trimming cost V 7 bases and J 3 bases, with 13 bases left between them. The CDR3 is CASNLNGNNQPQHF. The CDR3 coding sequence is TGTGCCAGTAATTTGAACGGAAACAATCAGCCCCAGCATTTT.

This clonotype has only a few counts. The J gene is TRBJ1-3, the V gene TRBV12-3 or TRBV12-4; D not resolved. V was cut by 5 bases and J by 11 bases, with 13 bases left in between. The CDR3 sequence is 12 residues long. Written as DNA, the CDR3 is TGTGCCAGCAGTCCTTCTGGAGCGGCCATATATTTT. It translates to CASSPSGAAIYF.

This rearrangement joins TRBV20-1 to TRBJ2-7; D remains unclear. The germline V gene has CDR1 DFQATT and CDR2 SNEGSKA (reference sequence). CDR3 length: 14 residues. V gave up 3 bases and J gave up 5 bases, with 17 bases separating them. CDR3 amino acids: CSARGPDSRNEQYF. The CDR3, as DNA: TGCAGTGCTAGGGGCCCCGACTCGAGGAACGAGCAGTACTTC.

This clonotype has at least ten counts. DNA of the CDR3: TGTGCCAGCAGCCCCGCTGGACAGGGGCCCTTCCGAGAGCAGTACTTC. As protein: CASSPAGQGPFREQYF. The chain couples TRBV28 to TRBJ2-7; 9 bases line up with TRBD1. Germline CDR1 is MDHEN and CDR2 is SYDVKM. V lost 6 bases to trimming and J lost 7 bases; unmatched junction nucleotides: 16. The CDR3 covers 16 residues.

This clonotype was seen many times. The genes are TRBV4-1 and TRBJ2-5; 12 bases match TRBD2. The CDR3 totals 16 residues. CDR1 MGHRA and CDR2 YSYEKL come from the germline V gene. Germline trimming cut 4 bases from V and 5 bases from J; bases unmatched to any gene: 8. The CDR3 reads CASSPKASGRGETQYF. The CDR3 DNA is TGCGCCAGCAGCCCCAAGGCTAGCGGGAGGGGGGAGACCCAGTACTTC.

The sample holds many counts of this clonotype. The chain recombines TRBV11-2 with TRBJ2-1; 9 bases match TRBD2. The J segment lost 0 bases and the V segment lost 1 base, leaving 7 bases of the junction unmatched. From germline, CDR1 is SGHAT and CDR2 FQNNGV. The CDR3 runs to 18 residues. In nucleotides, the CDR3 is TGTGCCAGCAGCTTAGTTTTCGGGACTAGCCGCTCCTACAATGAGCAGTTCTTC. The encoded protein is CASSLVFGTSRSYNEQFF.

The rearrangement uses TRBV7-8 and TRBJ1-1; D not certain. The CDR3 consists of 16 residues. V was shortened by 1 base and J by 0 bases, with 12 bases between the two germline ends. The germline V gene has CDR1 SGHVS and CDR2 FQNEAQ. DNA for the CDR3: TGTGCCAGCAGCTTAGTAGGATCCGAAATGAACACTGAAGCTTTCTTT. This gives the protein CASSLVGSEMNTEAFF.

The chain employs TRBV7-9 and TRBJ1-5; the D is unclear. The CDR3 runs 13 residues. From germline, CDR1 is SEHNR and CDR2 FQNEAQ (reference sequence). V gave up 2 bases and J gave up 0 bases, with 2 bases separating them. The CDR3 sequence is CASSLFSNQPQHF. CDR3 DNA: TGTGCCAGCAGCTTATTTAGCAATCAGCCCCAGCATTTT. Full variable domain (rest looked up from reference TRBV7-9 and TRBJ1-5): DTGVSQNPRHKITKRGQNVTFRCDPISEHNRLYWYRQTLGQGPEFLTYFQNEAQLEKSRLLSDRFSAERPKGSFSTLEIQRTEQGDSAMYLCASSLFSNQPQHFGDGTRLSIL.

This clonotype has more than one count but fewer than ten. The gene calls are TRBV5-4 and TRBJ2-7; D unclear. CDR3 length: 16 amino acids. Looked up from germline, CDR1 is SGHNT and CDR2 is YYREEE (reference sequence). The V gene lost 0 bases and the J gene lost 5 bases, with 18 bases spanning the gap. The CDR3 DNA reads TGTGCCAGCAGCTTGGAGTCTGGCTACCTTAACGACGAGCAGTACTTC. Protein product: CASSLESGYLNDEQYF.

At least ten counts were recorded for this clonotype. The gene calls are TRBV5-6 and TRBJ2-7; 7 bases fit TRBD2. The CDR3 runs to 15 residues. The germline CDR1 and CDR2 sequences are SGHDT and YYEEEE. V shed 4 bases and J 3 bases; nucleotides not matched to a gene: 10. CDR3 protein: CASSRGGGSFYEQYF. In DNA form, the CDR3 reads TGTGCCAGCAGCCGAGGAGGCGGGAGTTTCTACGAGCAGTACTTC.

The chain carries TRBV6-2 or TRBV6-3 and TRBJ2-3; D remains ambiguous. The CDR3 runs to 13 residues. V was shortened by 6 bases and J by 3 bases, with 10 bases between the two germline ends. Germline V lookup: CDR1 MNHEY, CDR2 SVGEGT. The CDR3 DNA reads as TGTGCCAGCAGCCGAGGATGGACAGATACGCAGTATTTT. Amino acid sequence: CASSRGWTDTQYF.

This clonotype was seen ten or more times. The chain employs TRBV2 and TRBJ2-1, with 9 bases identical to TRBD2. This CDR3 has 17 residues. J was trimmed by 1 base and V by 7 bases; bases with no gene match: 11. Per germline, CDR1 SNHLY and CDR2 FYNNEI. The CDR3 nucleotides read TGTGCCAGCATGACGCCTAGCGGGACAATTTCCTACAATGAGCAGTTCTTC. Translation: CASMTPSGTISYNEQFF.

A few counts support this clonotype. Given a much more abundant clone one base away, this may be a read error. Since the CDR3 does not end with the conserved phenylalanine or tryptophan, this likely comes from a read error. The CDR3 DNA reads TGTGCCAGCAGCGAGACTAGCGGGAGGTACAATGAGCAGTTCCTC. It translates to CASSETSGRYNEQFL. This chain links TRBV6-2 or TRBV6-3 with TRBJ2-1, with 13 bases identical to TRBD2. There are 15 residues in the CDR3. V was pared by 6 bases and J by 4 bases, with 3 bases of the junction left unmatched. Germline assignment: CDR1 MNHEY and CDR2 SVGEGT.

Concerning this clonotype: This may stem from a read error, because a much larger clone lies one nucleotide away. The chain couples TRBV7-9 to TRBJ1-3; TRBD1 matches 9 bases. The germline CDR1 and CDR2 sequences are SEHNR and FQNEAQ (reference sequence). V was clipped by 6 bases and J by 8 bases; unmatched bases: 11. The CDR3 totals 15 residues. The DNA for the CDR3 is TGTGCCAGCAGATCGAACAGGGGGCGAGGAGACACCATATATTTT. Protein: CASRSNRGRGDTIYF.

This clonotype was detected only a few times. This chain joins TRBV30 and TRBJ2-5, with 7 bases matching TRBD2. With 0 bases clipped from V and 1 base from J, the junction kept 8 bases outside the gene matches. This CDR3 spans 16 amino acids. CDR1 and CDR2 from the germline V gene are GTSNPN and SVGIG (reference sequence). The CDR3 coding sequence is TGTGCCTGGAGTGTACGGGGGGTAGCGGGCCAAGAGACCCAGTACTTC. Protein: CAWSVRGVAGQETQYF.

This clonotype has at least ten counts. The chain recombines TRBV30 with TRBJ2-1; 7 bases are shared with TRBD2. CDR1 is GTSNPN and CDR2 is SVGIG in the germline V gene (reference sequence). V lost 1 base to trimming and J lost 7 bases; unmatched junction nucleotides: 4. The CDR3 is 13 amino acids. CDR3 bases: TGTGCCTGGAGTGGCGGGAGATGGAATGAGCAGTTCTTC. Amino acids: CAWSGGRWNEQFF.

At least ten counts were recorded for this clonotype. V usage is TRBV10-3 and J usage is TRBJ2-7, with 10 bases matching TRBD2. CDR3 length equals 17 residues. Germline CDR1 and CDR2: ENHRY and SYGVKD. J was trimmed by 4 bases and V by 4 bases; bases with no gene match: 13. CDR3 in DNA: TGTGCCATCAGTGTGTCGAGCGGGAGGGCCTACCCTTACGAGCAGTACTTC. Residues: CAISVSSGRAYPYEQYF.

This clonotype was seen repeatedly, ten times or more. The chain joins TRBV7-2 to TRBJ1-1; D remains unclear. The CDR3 totals 13 residues. V lost 2 bases to trimming and J lost 5 bases, with 9 bases between them. Germline CDR1 is SGHTA and CDR2 is FQGNSA. The CDR3 DNA sequence: TGTGCCAGCAGCTTATATAGCCCTACTGAAGCTTTCTTT. Translation: CASSLYSPTEAFF.

This clonotype has at least ten counts. The rearrangement uses TRBV3-1 and TRBJ2-1; 11 bases match TRBD2. The CDR3 is 16 residues long. Per germline, CDR1 LGHDT and CDR2 YNNKEL (reference sequence). Trimming cost V 1 base and J 7 bases; bases outside gene matches: 6. The CDR3 DNA follows: TGTGCCAGCAGCCAAGTAGCGGGAGGGCCGCGGAATGAGCAGTTCTTC. It yields the protein CASSQVAGGPRNEQFF.

The chain links TRBV6-2 or TRBV6-3 to TRBJ2-7, with 10 nucleotides matching TRBD1. The CDR3 extends over 15 amino acids. Germline V gives CDR1 MNHEY, CDR2 SVGEGT. The ends lost 10 bases at V and 2 bases at J; junction bases unmatched: 11. This CDR3 reads CATQGGQGFAYEQYF. The CDR3 DNA sequence: TGTGCCACTCAAGGGGGACAGGGGTTTGCCTACGAGCAGTACTTC.

This clonotype was recorded many times. J is TRBJ2-3 and V is TRBV5-5, with TRBD1 identical over 8 bases. From germline, CDR1 is SGHKS and CDR2 YYEKEE (reference sequence). Unmatched junction bases numbered 9, after V lost 0 bases and J lost 3 bases. This CDR3 has 17 amino acids. The CDR3 nucleotides read TGTGCCAGCAGCTTGGGCGGCAGGGGGCGAATTACAGATACGCAGTATTTT. Translation gives CASSLGGRGRITDTQYF. Using reference TRBV5-5 and TRBJ2-3 for the parts outside the CDR3, the full variable domain is DAGVTQSPTHLIKTRGQQVTLRCSPISGHKSVSWYQQVLGQGPQFIFQYYEKEERGRGNFPDRFSARQFPNYSSELNVNALLLGDSALYLCASSLGGRGRITDTQYFGPGTRLTVL.

This clonotype was counted ten times or more. The chain has TRBV7-9 and TRBJ2-7, with 11 bases identical to TRBD1. Germline V gives CDR1 SEHNR, CDR2 FQNEAQ (reference sequence). The junction had 9 bases not matched to a gene; V was cut back by 3 bases and J by 5 bases. The CDR3 has 16 amino acids. In DNA, the CDR3 is TGTGCCAGCAGCTTTCTTCTGGGACAGGGGGTTGACGAGCAGTACTTC. Translated: CASSFLLGQGVDEQYF. The full variable domain, in which reference TRBV7-9 and TRBJ2-7 provide the parts outside the CDR3, is DTGVSQNPRHKITKRGQNVTFRCDPISEHNRLYWYRQTLGQGPEFLTYFQNEAQLEKSRLLSDRFSAERPKGSFSTLEIQRTEQGDSAMYLCASSFLLGQGVDEQYFGPGTRLTVT.

There are many counts of this clonotype. This chain links TRBV12-3 or TRBV12-4 with TRBJ1-1; D possibly corresponds to TRBD1 (5 bases). There are 17 residues in the CDR3. Between the trimmed V and J ends, which lost 5 bases and 1 base, there was a span of 20 bases. The CDR3 region has the DNA TGTGCCAGCAGTACCGGGACTGAGGGTCGGGGGAACACTGAAGCTTTCTTT. Its translation: CASSTGTEGRGNTEAFF.

The sample holds many counts of this clonotype. This chain links TRBV20-1 with TRBJ2-3; TRBD2 matches 11 bases. Germline loops: CDR1 DFQATT, CDR2 SNEGSKA (reference sequence). Unmatched junction bases numbered 4, after V lost 5 bases and J lost 3 bases. CDR3 length equals 14 residues. The CDR3 here is CSALTSGRTDTQYF. The DNA for the CDR3 is TGCAGTGCTCTAACTAGCGGGAGAACAGATACGCAGTATTTT.

V gene TRBV6-2 or TRBV6-3 combines with J gene TRBJ2-7, with TRBD2 matching 9 bases. CDR1 is MNHEY, CDR2 SVGEGT, per germline. Losses at the gene ends were 8 bases for V and 4 bases for J; bases not matched to a gene: 9. The CDR3 length is 14 residues. CDR3 region: CASWASGTDYEQYF. CDR3 DNA sequence: TGTGCCAGCTGGGCTAGCGGGACCGATTACGAGCAGTACTTC.

This clonotype was detected ten times or more. The chain combines TRBV27 with TRBJ1-1; 9 bases match TRBD1. Germline lookup yields CDR1 MNHEY and CDR2 SMNVEV (reference sequence). Unmatched junction bases numbered 4, after V lost 8 bases and J lost 0 bases. The CDR3 length is 14 residues. The CDR3 DNA sequence: TGTGCCAGCGGGACAGGGAGGCTGAACACTGAAGCTTTCTTT. Translating it yields CASGTGRLNTEAFF.

This sequence joins TRBV15 and TRBJ2-3; D unclear. V lost 0 bases, J lost 4 bases, and 5 bases lay in between. Germline CDR1 is LNHNV and CDR2 is YYDKDF (reference sequence). The CDR3 totals 13 residues. CDR3 DNA: TGTGCCACCAGCAGAGATCCATCAGATACGCAGTATTTT. Translated, it gives CATSRDPSDTQYF.

This clonotype was counted only a few times. The gene calls are TRBV4-2 and TRBJ2-5; no firm D call. The CDR3 runs to 17 residues. Trimming pared 0 bases from V and 5 bases from J, leaving 19 bases between. Germline CDR1 is LGHNA and CDR2 is YNFKEQ. The DNA of the CDR3 is TGTGCCAGCAGCCAAGATCTAGGTGCGGCTTCGGGCGAGACCCAGTACTTC. Its translation is CASSQDLGAASGETQYF.

This clonotype was counted at least ten times. J is TRBJ1-1 and V is TRBV7-9; unclear D gene. The CDR3 sequence is 14 residues long. Deletions cut 1 base from V and 12 bases from J, with 18 bases between. Germline loops: CDR1 SEHNR, CDR2 FQNEAQ (reference sequence). The CDR3 DNA reads TGTGCCAGCAGCTTAGACGGCGGGCCAGCCTCAACTTTCTTT. Its protein is CASSLDGGPASTFF.

V gene TRBV10-3 combines with J gene TRBJ2-1; 8 bases fit TRBD2. The CDR3 is made up of 15 amino acids. The ends lost 6 bases at V and 7 bases at J; junction bases unmatched: 11. Germline assignment: CDR1 ENHRY and CDR2 SYGVKD. CDR3 region: CAIRGVAGGPNEQFF. The CDR3 region has the DNA TGTGCCATCAGAGGTGTGGCGGGAGGTCCAAATGAGCAGTTCTTC.

At least ten counts were recorded for this clonotype. In DNA form, the CDR3 reads TGTGCCAGCAGGCGGTGGGGGGGGTCGAACACCGGGGAGCTGTTTTTT. Protein: CASRRWGGSNTGELFF. J is TRBJ2-2 and V is TRBV2, with 7 positions matching TRBD2. J gave up 0 bases and V 6 bases, and 7 bases lay outside the gene matches. Germline CDR1 and CDR2: SNHLY and FYNNEI. The CDR3 has 16 amino acids.